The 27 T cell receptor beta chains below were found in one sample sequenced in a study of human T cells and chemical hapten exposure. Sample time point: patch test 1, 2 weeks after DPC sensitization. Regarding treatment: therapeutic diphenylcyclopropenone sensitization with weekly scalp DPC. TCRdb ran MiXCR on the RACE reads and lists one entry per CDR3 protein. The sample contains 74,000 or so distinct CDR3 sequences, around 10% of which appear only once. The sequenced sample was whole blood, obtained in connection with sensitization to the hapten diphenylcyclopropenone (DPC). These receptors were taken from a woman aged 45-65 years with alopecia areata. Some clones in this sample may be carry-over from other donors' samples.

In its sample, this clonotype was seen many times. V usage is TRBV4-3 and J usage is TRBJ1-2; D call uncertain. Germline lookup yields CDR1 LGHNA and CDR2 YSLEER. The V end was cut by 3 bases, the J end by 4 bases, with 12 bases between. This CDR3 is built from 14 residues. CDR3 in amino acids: CASSQDPRSYGYTF. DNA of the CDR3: TGCGCCAGCAGCCAGGACCCCCGCAGCTATGGCTACACCTTC.

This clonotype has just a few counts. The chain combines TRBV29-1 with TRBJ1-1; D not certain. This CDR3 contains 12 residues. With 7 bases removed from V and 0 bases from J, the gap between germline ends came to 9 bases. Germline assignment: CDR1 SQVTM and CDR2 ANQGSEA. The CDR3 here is CSGTHMNTEAFF. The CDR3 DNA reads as TGCAGCGGAACCCATATGAACACTGAAGCTTTCTTT.

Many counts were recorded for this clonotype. The CDR3 loop is CATQKKGRVDEQFF. As DNA, the CDR3 is TGTGCCACTCAAAAGAAGGGGAGGGTCGATGAGCAGTTCTTC. This chain links TRBV24-1 with TRBJ2-1; 7 bases are shared with TRBD2. The V gene end was trimmed by 10 bases and the J gene end by 8 bases; junction bases not matched to a gene: 13. The CDR3 covers 14 residues. CDR1 and CDR2 (germline): KGHDR, SFDVKD.

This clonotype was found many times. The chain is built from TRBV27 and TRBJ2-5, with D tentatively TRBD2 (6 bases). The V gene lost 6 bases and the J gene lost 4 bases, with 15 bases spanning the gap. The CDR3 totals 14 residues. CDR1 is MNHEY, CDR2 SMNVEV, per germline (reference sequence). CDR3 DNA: TGTGCCAGCAGCCGGGTAGGGAGGTCAGAGACCCAGTACTTC. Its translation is CASSRVGRSETQYF.

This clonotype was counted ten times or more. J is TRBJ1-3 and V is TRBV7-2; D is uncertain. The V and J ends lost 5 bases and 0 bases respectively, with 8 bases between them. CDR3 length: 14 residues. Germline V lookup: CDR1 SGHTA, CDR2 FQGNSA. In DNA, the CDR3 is TGTGCCAGCAGCCCGGGAAACTCTGGAAACACCATATATTTT. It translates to CASSPGNSGNTIYF.

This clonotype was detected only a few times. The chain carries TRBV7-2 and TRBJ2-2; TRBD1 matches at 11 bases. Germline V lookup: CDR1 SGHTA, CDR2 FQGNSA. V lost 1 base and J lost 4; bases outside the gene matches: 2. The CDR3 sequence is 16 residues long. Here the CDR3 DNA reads TGTGCCAGCAGCTTAGGTGGACAGGGGGCCACCGGGGAGCTGTTTTTT. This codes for CASSLGGQGATGELFF.

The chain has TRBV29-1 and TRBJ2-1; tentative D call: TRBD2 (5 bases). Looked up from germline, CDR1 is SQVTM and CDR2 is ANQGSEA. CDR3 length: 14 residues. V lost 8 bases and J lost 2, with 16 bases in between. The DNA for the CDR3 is TGCAGCTCCTTAAAAGCGGATACCTACAATGAGCAGTTCTTC. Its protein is CSSLKADTYNEQFF.

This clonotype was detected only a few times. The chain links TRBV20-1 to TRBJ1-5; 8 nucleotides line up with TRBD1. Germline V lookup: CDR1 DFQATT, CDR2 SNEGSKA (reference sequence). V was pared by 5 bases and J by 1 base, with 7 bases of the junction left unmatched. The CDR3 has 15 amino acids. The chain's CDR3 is CSAPRQGQSNQPQHF. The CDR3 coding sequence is TGCAGTGCTCCACGACAGGGGCAGAGCAATCAGCCCCAGCATTTT.

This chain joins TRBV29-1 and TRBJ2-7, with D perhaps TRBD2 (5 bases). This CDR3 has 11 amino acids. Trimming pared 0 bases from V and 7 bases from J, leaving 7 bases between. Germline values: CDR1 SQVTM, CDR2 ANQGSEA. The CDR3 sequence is CSVEDPGEQYF. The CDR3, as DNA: TGCAGCGTTGAAGATCCGGGGGAGCAGTACTTC.

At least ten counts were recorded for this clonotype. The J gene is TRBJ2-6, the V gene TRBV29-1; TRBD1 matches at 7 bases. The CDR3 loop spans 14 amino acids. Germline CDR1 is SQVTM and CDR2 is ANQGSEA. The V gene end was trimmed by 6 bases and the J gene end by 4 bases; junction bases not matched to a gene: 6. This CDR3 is CSVRRTGGANVLTF. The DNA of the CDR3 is TGCAGCGTCCGGAGGACAGGCGGGGCCAACGTCCTGACTTTC.

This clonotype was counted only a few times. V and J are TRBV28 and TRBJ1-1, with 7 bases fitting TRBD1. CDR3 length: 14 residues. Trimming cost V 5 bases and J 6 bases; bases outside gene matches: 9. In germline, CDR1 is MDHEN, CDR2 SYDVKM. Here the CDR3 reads CASSAGQKTAEAFF. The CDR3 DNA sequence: TGTGCCAGCAGTGCGGGACAGAAGACCGCTGAAGCTTTCTTT.

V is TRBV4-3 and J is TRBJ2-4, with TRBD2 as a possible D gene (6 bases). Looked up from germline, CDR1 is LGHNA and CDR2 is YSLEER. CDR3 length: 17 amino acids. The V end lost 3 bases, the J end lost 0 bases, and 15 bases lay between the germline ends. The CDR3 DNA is TGCGCCAGCAGCCAGGTCCTAGCGACACTAGCCAAAAACATTCAGTACTTC. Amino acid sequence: CASSQVLATLAKNIQYF.

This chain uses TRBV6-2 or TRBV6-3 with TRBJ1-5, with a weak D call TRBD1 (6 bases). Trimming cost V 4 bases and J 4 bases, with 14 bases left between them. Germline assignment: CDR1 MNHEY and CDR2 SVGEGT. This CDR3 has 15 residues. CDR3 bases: TGTGCCAGCAGTTTCACAGGGTCTGGGAATCAGCCCCAGCATTTT. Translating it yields CASSFTGSGNQPQHF.

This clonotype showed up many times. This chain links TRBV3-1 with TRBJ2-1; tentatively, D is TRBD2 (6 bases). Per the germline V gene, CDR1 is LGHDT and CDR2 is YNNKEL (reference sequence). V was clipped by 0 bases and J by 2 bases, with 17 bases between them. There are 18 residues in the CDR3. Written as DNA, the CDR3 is TGTGCCAGCAGCCAAGATTTAGGTCTGAGACTAGCCTACAATGAGCAGTTCTTC. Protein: CASSQDLGLRLAYNEQFF.

CDR3 nucleotide sequence: TGTGCCAGCAGTCACGCCCCGGTCGCCGGGGAGCTGTTTTTT. Translated, it gives CASSHAPVAGELFF. The genes are TRBV11-1 and TRBJ2-2, with D unclear. V lost 6 bases and J 6 bases, leaving 14 bases between the germline ends. CDR3 length: 14 amino acids. Germline loops: CDR1 SGHAT, CDR2 FQDESV (reference sequence).

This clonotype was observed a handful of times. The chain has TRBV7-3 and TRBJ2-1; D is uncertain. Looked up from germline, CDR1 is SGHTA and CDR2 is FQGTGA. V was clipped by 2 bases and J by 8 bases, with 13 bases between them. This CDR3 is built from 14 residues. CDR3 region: CASSLGGANDEQFF. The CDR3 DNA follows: TGTGCCAGCAGCTTAGGTGGAGCGAACGATGAGCAGTTCTTC.

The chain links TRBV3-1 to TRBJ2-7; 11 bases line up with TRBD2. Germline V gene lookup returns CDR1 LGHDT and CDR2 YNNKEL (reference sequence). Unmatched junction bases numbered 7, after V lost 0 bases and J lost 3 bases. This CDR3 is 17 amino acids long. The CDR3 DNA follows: TGTGCCAGCAGCCAAGATCGACTAGCGGGAAAGGTCTACGAGCAGTACTTC. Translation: CASSQDRLAGKVYEQYF.

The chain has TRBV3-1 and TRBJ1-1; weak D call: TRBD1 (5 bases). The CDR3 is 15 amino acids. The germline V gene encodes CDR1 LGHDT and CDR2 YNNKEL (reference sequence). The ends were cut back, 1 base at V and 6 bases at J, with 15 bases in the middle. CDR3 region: CASSQGGRGRAEAFF. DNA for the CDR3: TGTGCCAGCAGCCAAGGAGGACGGGGCCGGGCTGAAGCTTTCTTT.

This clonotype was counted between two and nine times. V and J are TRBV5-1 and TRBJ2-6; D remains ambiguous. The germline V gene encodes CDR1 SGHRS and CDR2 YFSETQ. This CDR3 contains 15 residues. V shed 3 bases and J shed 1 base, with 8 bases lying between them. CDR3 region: CASSYSLSGANVLTF. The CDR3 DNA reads TGCGCCAGCAGCTACAGTTTGTCTGGGGCCAACGTCCTGACTTTC.

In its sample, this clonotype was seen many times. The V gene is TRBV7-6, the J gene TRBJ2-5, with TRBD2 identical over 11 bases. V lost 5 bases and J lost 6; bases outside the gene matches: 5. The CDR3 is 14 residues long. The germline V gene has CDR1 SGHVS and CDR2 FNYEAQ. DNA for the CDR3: TGTGCCAGCAGCGCGACTAGCGGGACGAAGACCCAGTACTTC. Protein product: CASSATSGTKTQYF. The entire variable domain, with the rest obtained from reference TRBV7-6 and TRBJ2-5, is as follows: GAGVSQSPRYKVTKRGQDVALRCDPISGHVSLYWYRQALGQGPEFLTYFNYEAQQDKSGLPNDRFSAERPEGSISTLTIQRTEQRDSAMYRCASSATSGTKTQYFGPGTRLLVL.

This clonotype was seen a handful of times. CDR3 loop: CAWSVRRVALPSNTGELFF. The CDR3 region has the DNA TGTGCCTGGAGTGTACGAAGGGTAGCGCTCCCATCGAACACCGGGGAGCTGTTTTTT. The chain uses TRBV30 and TRBJ2-2; D is perhaps TRBD2 (5 bases). The CDR3 extends over 19 amino acids. Germline lookup yields CDR1 GTSNPN and CDR2 SVGIG (reference sequence). V lost 0 bases to trimming and J lost 0 bases, with 20 bases between them.

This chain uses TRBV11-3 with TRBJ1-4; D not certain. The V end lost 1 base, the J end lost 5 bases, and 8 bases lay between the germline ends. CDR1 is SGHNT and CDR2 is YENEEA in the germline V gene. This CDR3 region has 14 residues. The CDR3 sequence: CASSLGGRNEKLFF. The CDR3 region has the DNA TGTGCCAGCAGCTTAGGAGGACGGAATGAAAAACTGTTTTTT.

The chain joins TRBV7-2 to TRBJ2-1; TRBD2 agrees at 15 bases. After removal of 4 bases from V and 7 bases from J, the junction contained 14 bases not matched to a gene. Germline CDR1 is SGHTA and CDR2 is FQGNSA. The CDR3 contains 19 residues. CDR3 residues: CASSSPGLAGGTPRNEQFF. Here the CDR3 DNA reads TGTGCCAGCAGCTCACCGGGACTAGCGGGAGGTACCCCCCGAAATGAGCAGTTCTTC.

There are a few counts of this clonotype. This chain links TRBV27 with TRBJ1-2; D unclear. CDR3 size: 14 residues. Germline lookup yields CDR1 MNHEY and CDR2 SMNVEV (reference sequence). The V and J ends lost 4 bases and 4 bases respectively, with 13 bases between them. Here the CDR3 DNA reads TGTGCCAGCAGTTCCCTCCACGGGCCCTATGGCTACACCTTC. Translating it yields CASSSLHGPYGYTF.

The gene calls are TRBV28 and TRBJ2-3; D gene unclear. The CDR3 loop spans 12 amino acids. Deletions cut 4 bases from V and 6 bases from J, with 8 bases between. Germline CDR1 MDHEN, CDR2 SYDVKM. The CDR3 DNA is TGTGCCAGCAGTTATAGCTTCGATACGCAGTATTTT. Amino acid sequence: CASSYSFDTQYF.

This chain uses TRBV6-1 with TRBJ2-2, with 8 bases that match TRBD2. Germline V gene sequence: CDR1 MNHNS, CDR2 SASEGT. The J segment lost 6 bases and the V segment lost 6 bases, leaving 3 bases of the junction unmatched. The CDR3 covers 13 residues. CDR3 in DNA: TGTGCCAGCAGACTGACTAGCGCCGGGGAGCTGTTTTTT. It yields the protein CASRLTSAGELFF.

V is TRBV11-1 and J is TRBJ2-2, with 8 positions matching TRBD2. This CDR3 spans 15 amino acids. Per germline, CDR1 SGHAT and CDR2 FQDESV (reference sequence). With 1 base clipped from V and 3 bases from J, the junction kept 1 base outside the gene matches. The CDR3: CASSLVAGYTGELFF. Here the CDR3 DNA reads TGTGCCAGCAGCTTAGTAGCGGGATACACCGGGGAGCTGTTTTTT.